The entry that follows covers one T cell receptor (beta chain) sequence. What antigen it recognizes has not been identified. No much larger clone is present one base from it, and per-base qualities are unavailable. The data are from a study of shared clonotypes between healthy human individuals (dated by TCRdb to 2020 to 2021). For the study in its entirety: The cohort included three men and a couple of women between 18 and 49 years of age. For each donor, CD4 naive and CD4 memory were each run on three plates, CD8 naive on two plates, and CD8 memory on one plate. To estimate repertoire size and how much clonotype sharing occurs between individuals, the study deeply sequenced the blood TCR repertoires of about five healthy adults. Libraries were prepared and TCR repertoires were sequenced by different laboratories using diverse techniques, in order to increase sequencing depth and limit assay-specific biases. Between about 0.85 and 9.5 billion PBMCs per donor were obtained by leukapheresis. General study outcomes and caveats: Sharing across a handful of donors was observed for about 5% of naive CD4, over 3% of naive CD8, roughly 2.3% of memory CD4, and about 0.38% of memory CD8 clonotypes. The small number of donors limited the genetic and exposure-history diversity represented. Incomplete sequencing was indicated by rarefaction of sorted-subset datasets, despite the large sequencing depth. Pairwise subsampling led to the expectation that sequencing depth would affect the degree of clonotype sharing among donors. Naive subsets generally had larger estimated clonotype richness than memory subsets did. Sampling was restricted to blood, and TCR repertoires in tissues likely differ from the TCR repertoires found in blood. Compared with non-shared clonotypes, clonotypes shared by all four sorted-subset donors had higher generation probabilities.

TCR CDR3 regions were amplified from genomic DNA by multiplex PCR using the deep immunoSEQ assay. Genomic DNA extracted from each cell subset was distributed evenly over all wells of several immunoSEQ 96-well plates, and each plate served as one replicate. For sorted subsets, about 200 ng genomic DNA, equal to 30,000 or so T cell genomes, was loaded into each replicate PCR. The purified libraries were quantified using a Qubit 3.0 fluorometer, sized with a Bioanalyzer 2100, and then quantified again using the KAPA Library Quantification kit. Every immunoSEQ 96-well plate was sequenced on a dedicated single-read 150-cycle Illumina NextSeq 550 flow cell. Per the source publication's procedure: Because the immunoSEQ output included only junctional sequences and no quality scores, the filtering could not be the same as the filtering used for full-length reads. Sequences were annotated with PyIR, a Python wrapper for IgBLAST v1.9, using IMGT germline references to assign V/J genes and CDR3. Reads were removed for weak V/J assignments (E-value above 1e-6), missing CDR3, stop codons, out-of-frame junctions, or ambiguous translated residues. V3J clonotypes were defined as sequences sharing an identical inferred V gene, J gene, and CDR3 amino acid sequence. To compute the percentage overlap between repertoires, the number of shared unique clonotypes was divided by the size of the smaller repertoire. Richness of each repertoire was evaluated using RTK rarefaction, the Chao1 estimator, and Recon v2.1 estimates of unobserved clonotypes. OLGA was used to compute generation probabilities for all TCRbeta clonotypes that the gDNA method yielded from four donors. TCRdb provides this immuneACCESS table in a form limited to in-frame rearrangements. Some clones are lacking; in checked studies, under half of them reflect an unresolved V gene, and why the rest are absent is not known. V and J calls and clone size follow that table, whereas D and trimming were derived from the DNA. The sample contains about 1.1 million clones, approximately 75% of them found a single time. Jointly, the top ten make up roughly 0.83% of the sample.

Donors were healthy HIV-negative adults with no recently reported acute infections or vaccinations. All donors were Caucasian adults living in Nashville, Tennessee, USA. Magnetic negative selection was used to enrich CD4+ T cells, after which naive cells were positively selected on CD45RA and the negative fraction became the memory subset. Blood was collected by leukapheresis, and PBMCs were isolated by Ficoll-Histopaque density gradient centrifugation and then cryopreserved in liquid nitrogen vapor phase. Analytical flow cytometry was used to check the purity and quantity of each magnetically sorted T cell population. Genomic DNA was isolated from each sorted fraction and quantified by UV absorbance on a Nanodrop 2000c. Sample: memory CD4+ T cells from PBMCs. What this sample's cell subset or site label stands for: CD45RA-negative fraction. The TCR comes from a man younger than 35 in good health. Some clones in this sample may be carry-over from other donors' samples.

The CDR3 protein: CASSLVLWGNTGELFF. The DNA is as follows: TGTGCCAGCAGCTTGGTTTTGTGGGGTAACACCGGGGAGCTGTTTTTT. This chain joins TRBV5-4 to TRBJ2-2, with no confident D gene call. Looking up the germline V gene (reference sequence) yields CDR1 SGHNT and CDR2 YYREEE. Between the V and J ends, shortened by 0 bases and 2 bases respectively, the junction contains 11 bases. The CDR3 covers 16 residues, taking in both the cysteine and the phenylalanine. Only CDR3 DNA remains: 48 bases, in frame from the first base. The full variable domain, completed from the reference TRBV5-4 and TRBJ2-2 proteins outside the CDR3, reads ETGVTQSPTHLIKTRGQQVTLRCSSQSGHNTVSWYQQALGQGPQFIFQYYREEENGRGNFPPRFSGLQFPNYSSELNVNALELDDSALYLCASSLVLWGNTGELFFGEGSRLTVL.